The 20 T cell receptor beta chains in this list originate from one sample, sequenced in a study of graft-versus-host responses after intestinal transplantation. Which antigens these TCRs recognize remains unknown. Measured with immunoSEQ multiplex PCR; TCRdb has only the in-frame clones, and not every one. The sample comprises more than 75,000 clones, about 91% of which are singletons, and about 0.34% rests with the top ten. The material was unstimulated CD4+ T cells sorted from spleen or lymph node cells, obtained before transplant. Receptor source: a human donor who was the organ donor for an intestinal transplant.

The rearrangement joins TRBV5-6 to TRBJ2-5; 11 bases fit TRBD2. Germline V gene lookup returns CDR1 SGHDT and CDR2 YYEEEE. Trimming took 2 bases from V and 2 from J; bases not matched to a gene: 11. The CDR3 is 18 residues long. The DNA of the CDR3 is TGTGCCAGCAGCTTAAGTGTAGGACTAGCGGGCCAGCAAGAGACCCAGTACTTC. Translation gives CASSLSVGLAGQQETQYF.

The chain joins TRBV6-6 to TRBJ1-2; D might be TRBD1 (5 bases). The germline CDR1 and CDR2 sequences are MNHNY and SVGAGI (reference sequence). V was cut by 11 bases and J by 4 bases, with 23 bases left in between. This CDR3 spans 15 amino acids. In DNA, the CDR3 is TGTGCCGGCCGATCTAACCAGGGCACAGGCTATGGCTACACCTTC. This gives the protein CAGRSNQGTGYGYTF.

This rearrangement joins TRBV14 to TRBJ1-1; TRBD1 might be the D (6 bases). Trimming cost V 2 bases and J 0 bases, with 13 bases left between them. The CDR3 loop spans 16 amino acids. Germline V lookup: CDR1 SGHDN, CDR2 FVKESK. CDR3 nucleotides: TGTGCCAGCAGCCAACTTCCTCAGGGGCTGAACACTGAAGCTTTCTTT. Its translation: CASSQLPQGLNTEAFF.

The V gene is TRBV19, the J gene TRBJ1-5, with D tentatively TRBD1 (6 bases). CDR1 and CDR2 (germline): LNHDA, SQIVND (reference sequence). The CDR3 length is 14 residues. Trimming left V 10 bases short and J 0 bases short, with 13 bases between. This CDR3 is CATKDRYSNQPQHF. For the CDR3, the DNA is TGTGCCACCAAGGACAGATATAGCAATCAGCCCCAGCATTTT.

The rearrangement links TRBV2 to TRBJ1-1; 7 positions match TRBD1. Losses at the gene ends were 6 bases for V and 5 bases for J; bases not matched to a gene: 9. The CDR3 loop spans 14 amino acids. Looked up from germline, CDR1 is SNHLY and CDR2 is FYNNEI. The CDR3 spells CASRTTGSVTEAFF. Written as DNA, the CDR3 is TGTGCCAGCAGGACGACAGGGTCAGTGACTGAAGCTTTCTTT.

The genes are TRBV19 and TRBJ1-1, with D unclear. This CDR3 has 13 residues. Germline CDR1 reads LNHDA; CDR2 reads SQIVND (reference sequence). Trimming left V 7 bases short and J 1 base short, with 10 bases between. CDR3 DNA sequence: TGTGCCAGTATCCTCACACCGAACACTGAAGCTTTCTTT. Translated, it gives CASILTPNTEAFF.

The chain employs TRBV7-3 and TRBJ1-6, with D tentatively TRBD1 (6 bases). Between the trimmed V and J ends, which lost 4 bases and 9 bases, there was a span of 13 bases. CDR1 and CDR2 from the germline V gene are SGHTA and FQGTGA. The CDR3 consists of 14 residues. CDR3 amino acids: CASSSTGPGSPLHF. CDR3 sequence (DNA): TGTGCCAGCAGCTCCACAGGGCCCGGTTCACCCCTCCACTTT.

The V gene is TRBV7-2, the J gene TRBJ2-5; unclear D gene. This CDR3 region has 14 residues. Looked up from germline, CDR1 is SGHTA and CDR2 is FQGNSA. The germline V and J ends were trimmed by 1 base and 1 base, with 7 bases remaining between them. CDR3 nucleotides: TGTGCCAGCAGCTTAGAGTACAGCCAAGAGACCCAGTACTTC. Protein: CASSLEYSQETQYF.

This chain joins TRBV6-1 and TRBJ2-2; TRBD2 agrees at 9 bases. The ends lost 6 bases at V and 3 bases at J; junction bases unmatched: 5. Germline V lookup: CDR1 MNHNS, CDR2 SASEGT. The CDR3 runs 15 residues. Here the CDR3 reads CASRVAGAHTGELFF. The CDR3 DNA follows: TGTGCCAGCAGAGTAGCGGGGGCCCACACCGGGGAGCTGTTTTTT.

V is TRBV10-3 and J is TRBJ1-1; possibly TRBD1 for D (5 bases). CDR3 size: 13 residues. With 10 bases removed from V and 2 bases from J, the gap between germline ends came to 14 bases. Germline-derived CDR1 and CDR2 are ENHRY and SYGVKD. The CDR3 here is CATIQAPNTEAFF. The CDR3 DNA reads TGTGCCACCATACAGGCCCCAAACACTGAAGCTTTCTTT.

The chain employs TRBV10-3 and TRBJ1-5; no clear D gene. The CDR3 covers 13 residues. CDR1 is ENHRY and CDR2 is SYGVKD in the germline V gene. V lost 4 bases, J lost 1 base, and 5 bases lay in between. CDR3 protein: CAISGGSNQPQHF. The CDR3, as DNA: TGTGCCATCAGTGGAGGGAGCAATCAGCCCCAGCATTTT.

CDR3 amino acids: CASTFGFGTSSTDTQYF. Here the CDR3 DNA reads TGTGCCAGCACCTTTGGATTCGGGACTAGTAGCACAGATACGCAGTATTTT. The chain couples TRBV4-2 to TRBJ2-3, with 8 bases fitting TRBD2. The CDR3 consists of 17 residues. The germline CDR1 and CDR2 sequences are LGHNA and YNFKEQ. With 7 bases clipped from V and 0 bases from J, the junction kept 12 bases outside the gene matches.

This chain links TRBV7-7 with TRBJ2-5, with TRBD2 identical over 12 bases. Germline CDR1 and CDR2: SSHAT and FNYEAQ (reference sequence). This CDR3 is built from 15 residues. The ends lost 8 bases at V and 5 bases at J; junction bases unmatched: 9. CDR3 loop: CASSGLAGTRETQYF. The CDR3, as DNA: TGTGCCAGCTCTGGACTAGCGGGGACTCGCGAGACCCAGTACTTC.

V usage is TRBV4-1 and J usage is TRBJ2-3; TRBD2 matches 10 bases. CDR3 size: 17 residues. Looked up from germline, CDR1 is MGHRA and CDR2 is YSYEKL. The V and J ends lost 6 bases and 4 bases, in that order; junction bases with no gene match: 13. Written as DNA, the CDR3 is TGCGCCAGCAGTATCAACCTCGGGACTAGCGTGGCAGATACGCAGTATTTT. Encoded protein: CASSINLGTSVADTQYF.

V is TRBV10-1 and J is TRBJ2-3; D gene uncertain. This CDR3 region has 13 residues. The V and J ends lost 6 bases and 0 bases respectively, with 7 bases between them. Germline V gene data show CDR1 as WNHNN and CDR2 as SYGVQD (reference sequence). Here the CDR3 reads CASRRGSTDTQYF. The CDR3 region has the DNA TGCGCCAGCAGAAGAGGAAGCACAGATACGCAGTATTTT.

On this clone itself: An end of the junction differs from the germline gene, which may be a read error. The chain links TRBV25-1 to TRBJ1-1, with 7 bases identical to TRBD1. This CDR3 region has 15 residues. Germline CDR1 reads MGHDK; CDR2 reads SYGVNS. CDR3 DNA: TGTGCCAGCCGTGACAGGGAAGGGGTGAACACTGAAGCTTTCTTT. It specifies CASRDREGVNTEAFF.

This clone was recorded only once. The rearrangement joins TRBV5-1 to TRBJ2-3; 11 nucleotides agree with TRBD2. This CDR3 comprises 17 residues. With V trimmed by 4 bases and J by 4 bases, 11 bases remained unmatched. Germline-derived CDR1 and CDR2 are SGHRS and YFSETQ. As DNA, the CDR3 is TGCGCCAGCAGCCCTGGTTCTAGCGGGAGGATTTCAGATACGCAGTATTTT. As protein: CASSPGSSGRISDTQYF.

The chain links TRBV7-3 to TRBJ2-2; 8 nucleotides line up with TRBD2. The CDR3 extends over 14 amino acids. Germline CDR1 and CDR2: SGHTA and FQGTGA. Unmatched junction bases numbered 0, after V lost 2 bases and J lost 4 bases. CDR3 coding DNA: TGTGCCAGCAGCTTACTAGCGGGCACCGGGGAGCTGTTTTTT. It codes for CASSLLAGTGELFF.

The rearrangement links TRBV18 to TRBJ2-7; 11 nucleotides match TRBD2. After removal of 5 bases from V and 2 bases from J, the junction contained 17 bases not matched to a gene. This CDR3 region has 19 residues. CDR1 KGHSH and CDR2 LQKENI come from the germline V gene. The CDR3 loop is CASSTDRGPTSGRAYEQYF. CDR3 DNA: TGTGCCAGCTCAACAGACAGGGGCCCTACTAGCGGGAGAGCCTACGAGCAGTACTTC.

This clone was detected once. The chain couples TRBV11-3 to TRBJ2-7, with 10 bases matching TRBD2. CDR1 and CDR2 from the germline V gene are SGHNT and YENEEA. J gave up 2 bases and V 6 bases, and 10 bases lay outside the gene matches. There are 16 residues in the CDR3. The DNA of the CDR3 is TGTGCCAGCAGACACTCCCTAGCGGGAGTCCCCTACGAGCAGTACTTC. Translation: CASRHSLAGVPYEQYF.